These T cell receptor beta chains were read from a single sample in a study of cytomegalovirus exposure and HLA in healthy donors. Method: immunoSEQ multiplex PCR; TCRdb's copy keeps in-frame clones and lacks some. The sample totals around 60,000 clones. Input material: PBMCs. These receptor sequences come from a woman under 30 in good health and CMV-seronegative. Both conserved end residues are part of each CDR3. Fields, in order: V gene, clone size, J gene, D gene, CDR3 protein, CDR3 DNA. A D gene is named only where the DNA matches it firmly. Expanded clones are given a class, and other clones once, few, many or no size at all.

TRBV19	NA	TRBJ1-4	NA	CASSRQVNEKLFF	TGTGCCAGTAGTAGACAGGTGAATGAAAAACTGTTTTTT
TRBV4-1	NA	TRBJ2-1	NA	CASSQDKLAGKLYNEQFF	TGCGCCAGCAGCCAAGATAAGCTCGCGGGGAAACTCTACAATGAGCAGTTCTTC
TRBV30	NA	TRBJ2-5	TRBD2	CAWSRLADQETQYF	TGTGCCTGGAGTCGACTAGCGGACCAAGAGACCCAGTACTTC
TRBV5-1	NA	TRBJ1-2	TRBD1	CASSSGQGEYGYTF	TGCGCCAGCAGCTCAGGACAGGGGGAATATGGCTACACCTTC
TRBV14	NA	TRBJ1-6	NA	CASSPQRHSPLHF	TGTGCCAGCAGCCCCCAGAGGCATTCACCCCTCCACTTT
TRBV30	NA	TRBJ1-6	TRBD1	CAWNRQGGSPLHF	TGTGCCTGGAATAGACAGGGGGGGTCACCCCTCCACTTT
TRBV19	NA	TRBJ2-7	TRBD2	CASSIDLASGSSYEQYF	TGTGCCAGTAGTATAGATTTGGCTAGCGGGAGTTCTTACGAGCAGTACTTC
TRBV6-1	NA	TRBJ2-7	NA	CASSDGTPSYEQYF	TGTGCCAGCAGTGATGGGACACCATCCTACGAGCAGTACTTC
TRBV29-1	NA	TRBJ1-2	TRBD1	CSVARQGALNTF	TGCAGCGTCGCGAGACAGGGGGCCCTCAACACCTTC
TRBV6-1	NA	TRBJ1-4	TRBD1	CASRQGRNEKLFF	TGTGCCAGTCGACAGGGAAGAAATGAAAAACTGTTTTTT
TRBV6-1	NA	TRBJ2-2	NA	CASSESDTGELFF	TGTGCCAGCAGTGAAAGCGACACCGGGGAGCTGTTTTTT
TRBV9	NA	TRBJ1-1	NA	CASSVDGVNTEAFF	TGTGCCAGCAGCGTAGACGGGGTGAACACTGAAGCTTTCTTT
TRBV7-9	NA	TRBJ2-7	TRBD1	CASSRGQGSSEQYF	TGTGCCAGCAGCCGGGGACAGGGATCCTCCGAGCAGTACTTC
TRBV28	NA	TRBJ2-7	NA	CASSTAGKAYEQYF	TGTGCCAGCAGTACTGCAGGGAAGGCCTACGAGCAGTACTTC
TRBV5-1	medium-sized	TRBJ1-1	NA	CASSSSNTEAFF	TGCGCCAGCAGCTCATCGAACACTGAAGCTTTCTTT
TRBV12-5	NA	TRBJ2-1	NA	CASGSGQGVNEQFF	NA
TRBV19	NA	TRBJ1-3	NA	CASRDRGGTIYF	TGTGCCAGCCGGGACCGAGGGGGCACCATATATTTT
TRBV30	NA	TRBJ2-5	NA	CAWSTILARRETQYF	TGTGCCTGGAGTACCATTTTGGCCCGCCGAGAGACCCAGTACTTC
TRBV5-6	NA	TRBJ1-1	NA	CASSHPGGGRLNTEAFF	TGTGCCAGCAGCCACCCGGGGGGGGGACGGCTGAACACTGAAGCTTTCTTT
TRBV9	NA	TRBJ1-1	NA	CASSVAPQNTEAFF	TGTGCCAGCAGCGTAGCCCCACAGAACACTGAAGCTTTCTTT
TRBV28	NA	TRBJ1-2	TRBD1	CASSLGQIYGYTF	TGTGCCAGCAGTTTGGGACAGATCTATGGCTACACCTTC
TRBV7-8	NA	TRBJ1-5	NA	CASTRQPPGPNQPQHF	TGTGCCAGCACGAGACAGCCCCCGGGCCCAAATCAGCCCCAGCATTTT
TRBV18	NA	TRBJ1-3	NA	CASSPEGGSGNTIYF	TGTGCCAGCTCCCCTGAGGGAGGCTCTGGAAACACCATATATTTT
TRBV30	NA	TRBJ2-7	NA	CAWSSSGYEQYF	TGTGCCTGGAGTTCCAGCGGCTACGAGCAGTACTTC
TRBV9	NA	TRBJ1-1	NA	CASSEVTGDVEAFF	TGTGCCAGCAGCGAGGTGACAGGCGACGTCGAAGCTTTCTTT
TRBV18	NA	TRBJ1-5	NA	CASSLDGGNQPQHF	TGTGCCAGCTCATTGGACGGGGGCAATCAGCCCCAGCATTTT
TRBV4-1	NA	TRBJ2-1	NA	CASSPTSLVNEQFF	TGCGCCAGCAGCCCCACTAGCCTAGTGAATGAGCAGTTCTTC
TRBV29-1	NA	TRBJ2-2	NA	CSVLGGNTGELFF	TGCAGCGTACTGGGGGGAAACACCGGGGAGCTGTTTTTT
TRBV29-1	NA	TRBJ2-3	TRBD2	CSVGPGLASTDTQYF	TGCAGCGTTGGGCCGGGACTAGCCTCCACAGATACGCAGTATTTT
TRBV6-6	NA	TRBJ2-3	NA	CASTVGPSRPDTQYF	TGTGCCAGCACCGTGGGCCCTTCTCGCCCAGATACGCAGTATTTT
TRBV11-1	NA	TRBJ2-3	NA	CASSWGLSTDTQYF	TGTGCCAGCAGCTGGGGACTGAGCACAGATACGCAGTATTTT
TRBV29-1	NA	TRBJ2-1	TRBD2	CSVESEGLAIFGEQFF	TGCAGCGTCGAGTCCGAAGGACTAGCAATCTTCGGGGAGCAGTTCTTC
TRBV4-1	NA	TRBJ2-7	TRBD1	CASSQGRGPNEQYF	TGCGCCAGCAGCCAAGGCAGGGGGCCCAACGAGCAGTACTTC
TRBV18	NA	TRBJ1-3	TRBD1	CASSHKQGALSGNTIYF	TGTGCCAGCTCGCACAAACAGGGGGCGCTTTCTGGAAACACCATATATTTT
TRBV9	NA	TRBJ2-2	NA	CASSPGGETGELFF	TGTGCCAGCAGCCCCGGCGGGGAGACCGGGGAGCTGTTTTTT
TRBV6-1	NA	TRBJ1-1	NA	CASSVTENTEAFF	TGTGCCAGCAGTGTGACAGAGAACACTGAAGCTTTCTTT
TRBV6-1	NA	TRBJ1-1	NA	CASRGGVFEAFF	TGTGCCAGCAGGGGCGGGGTTTTTGAAGCTTTCTTT
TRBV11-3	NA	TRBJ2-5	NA	CASSPRPGETQYF	TGTGCCAGCAGCCCCCGGCCGGGGGAGACCCAGTACTTC
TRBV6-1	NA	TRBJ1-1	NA	CASTRAQDTEAFF	TGTGCCAGCACCAGGGCGCAGGACACTGAAGCTTTCTTT
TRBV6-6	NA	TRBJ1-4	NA	CASSYSADWNEKLFF	TGTGCCAGCAGTTACTCCGCGGACTGGAATGAAAAACTGTTTTTT
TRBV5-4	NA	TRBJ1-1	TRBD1	CASSLARGRTEAFF	TGTGCCAGCAGCTTGGCCAGGGGGCGAACTGAAGCTTTCTTT
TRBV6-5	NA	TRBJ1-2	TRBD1	CASRIGQGSNGGYTF	TGTGCCAGCAGAATAGGACAGGGAAGTAATGGTGGCTACACCTTC
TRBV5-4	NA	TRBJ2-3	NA	CASSLEQADTQYF	TGTGCCAGCAGCTTGGAACAGGCAGATACGCAGTATTTT